This TCR beta chain was sequenced in a study of Ad26.COV2.S vaccination and SARS-CoV-2 variants. Study outcomes and limitations: Greater spike-specific TCR breadth was seen in vaccine recipients than in placebo recipients. Vaccinated and placebo-treated recipients had similar non-spike TCR breadth.

Profiling relied on immunoSEQ multiplex PCR, and the TCRdb table lists in-frame clones only, not all of them. Of about 480,000 clones listed, roughly 85% are singletons. Trimming shortened V by 1 base and J by 0 bases, and 10 bases separated the two germline ends. The germline CDR1 and CDR2 sequences are MNHNS and SASEGT. There are 17 residues in the CDR3. As to this clone: Its antigen is undetermined.

Treatment described: around 19 received Ad26.COV2.S at low or high dose, single or two shots; about 5 received placebo; per-sample allocation not given. Day 63 following the first vaccine or placebo injection was when the samples were taken. Donor was an adult aged 18-55 years in Boston. An Ad26 vector was used to express Wuhan-strain SARS-CoV-2 spike as the vaccine. The clonotype originates from a person between 18 and 59 years old who received the Ad26.COV2.S COVID-19 vaccine or a placebo. This sample comprised peripheral blood, obtained in a trial of Ad26.COV2.S vaccine versus placebo. The gene calls are TRBV6-1 and TRBJ1-6; the D is unclear. The CDR3: CASSEGPGSSYNSPLHF. In nucleotides, the CDR3 is TGTGCCAGCAGTGAAGGTCCGGGGAGCTCCTATAATTCACCCCTCCACTTT.